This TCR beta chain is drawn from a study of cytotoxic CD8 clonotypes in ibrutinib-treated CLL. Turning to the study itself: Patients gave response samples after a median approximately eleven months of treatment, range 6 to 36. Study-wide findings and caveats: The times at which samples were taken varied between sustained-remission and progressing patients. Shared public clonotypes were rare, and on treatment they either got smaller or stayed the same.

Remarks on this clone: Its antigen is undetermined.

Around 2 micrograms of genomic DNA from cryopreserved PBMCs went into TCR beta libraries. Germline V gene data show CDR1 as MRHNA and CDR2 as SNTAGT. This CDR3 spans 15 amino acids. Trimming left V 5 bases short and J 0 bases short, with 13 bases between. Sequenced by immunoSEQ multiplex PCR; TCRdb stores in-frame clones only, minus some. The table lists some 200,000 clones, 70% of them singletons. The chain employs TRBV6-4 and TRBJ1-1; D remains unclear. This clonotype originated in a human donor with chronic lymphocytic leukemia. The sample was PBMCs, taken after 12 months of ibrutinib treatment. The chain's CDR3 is CASSKGGSLNTEAFF. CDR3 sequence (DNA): TGTGCCAGCAGTAAAGGAGGGAGCCTGAACACTGAAGCTTTCTTT.